These 11 T cell receptor beta chains originate from one sample sequenced in a study of vaccination and CD4 T cells after COVID-19. No antigen has been identified for these receptors. Treatment given: approximately 9-day PBMC culture with coronavirus spike peptide pools or control peptides (ViraFEST assay). According to the study, CD4+ T cells from the unexposed donor were gathered ahead of the COVID-19 pandemic (2011-2018). Sequence data for DNA of cultured CD4+ T cells were generated by the Oncomine TCR Beta short-read assay. One entry per CDR3 protein, called by TCRdb with MiXCR from the PCR reads. Among 6,000 or so distinct CDR3 sequences listed, nearly 50% were seen once. Sequencing was performed on CD4+ T cells from blood, cultured in vitro. These receptors came from a human donor in good health.

This chain connects TRBV15 to TRBJ1-2, with TRBD1 matching over 7 bases. CDR3 length equals 14 residues. Unmatched junction bases numbered 11, after V lost 10 bases and J lost 3 bases. Per the germline V gene, CDR1 is LNHNV and CDR2 is YYDKDF (reference sequence). Here the CDR3 reads CASTGVPLDYGYTF. The CDR3 DNA sequence: TGTGCCAGCACAGGGGTCCCACTCGACTATGGCTACACCTTC.

The rearrangement uses TRBV2 and TRBJ1-2, with D perhaps TRBD1 (6 bases). Trimming pared 3 bases from V and 9 bases from J, leaving 20 bases between. Germline CDR1 is SNHLY and CDR2 is FYNNEI. The CDR3 is 15 amino acids. The CDR3 DNA sequence: TGTGCCAGCAGTGATGGTTGGGGGGGCCCTATGAGCTACACCTTC. Its protein is CASSDGWGGPMSYTF.

This clonotype was picked up a small number of times. The rearrangement joins TRBV20-1 to TRBJ1-2, with 7 bases aligning to TRBD1. Germline lookup yields CDR1 DFQATT and CDR2 SNEGSKA (reference sequence). This CDR3 has 13 residues. With 2 bases clipped from V and 8 bases from J, the junction kept 8 bases outside the gene matches. CDR3 bases: TGCAGTGCTAGAACAACAGGGGCGGCCGGCTACACCTTC. Protein product: CSARTTGAAGYTF.

The gene calls are TRBV6-2 or TRBV6-3 and TRBJ2-5, with D unresolved. Germline V gene lookup returns CDR1 MNHEY and CDR2 SVGEGT. The CDR3 runs to 11 residues. V dropped 7 bases and J dropped 4 bases, with 7 bases sitting between them. This CDR3 reads CASTSGETQYF. CDR3 nucleotide sequence: TGTGCCAGCACCTCCGGAGAGACCCAGTACTTC.

This clonotype showed up just a few times. The V gene is TRBV5-4, the J gene TRBJ1-5; the match to TRBD1 covers 8 bases. V gave up 0 bases and J gave up 3 bases; unmatched junction bases: 5. This CDR3 contains 16 residues. Germline V gives CDR1 SGHNT, CDR2 YYREEE (reference sequence). CDR3 sequence (DNA): TGTGCCAGCAGCTTGGGCGGGACAGGCAACAATCAGCCCCAGCATTTT. Translating gives CASSLGGTGNNQPQHF.

The V call is TRBV20-1, the J call TRBJ2-7; a weak D match, TRBD2 (5 bases). There are 16 residues in the CDR3. CDR1 is DFQATT, CDR2 SNEGSKA, per germline (reference sequence). Trimming removed 0 bases from V and 4 bases from J, with 19 bases in between. CDR3 DNA sequence: TGCAGTGCTAGAGATATAGGTGGAGGCGGCACATACGAGCAGTACTTC. This translates into CSARDIGGGGTYEQYF.

This clonotype was counted a few times. The V call is TRBV5-1, the J call TRBJ1-6, with TRBD1 identical over 9 bases. Germline values: CDR1 SGHRS, CDR2 YFSETQ. This CDR3 has 15 amino acids. Trimming took 4 bases from V and 8 from J; bases not matched to a gene: 7. In DNA form, the CDR3 reads TGCGCCAGCAGCCTGGAGGGACAGGGCCATTCACCCCTCCACTTT. Encoded protein: CASSLEGQGHSPLHF.

In its sample, this clonotype was seen a few times. Because the CDR3's place on the DNA is in doubt, the DNA is left out and the CDR3 is given as listed by TCRdb. The rearrangement links TRBV7-5 to TRBJ1-1; the table calls TRBD1, which could not be checked here. TRBV7-5 has pseudogene status. The CDR3 is 19 residues long, counting both termini. This CDR3 reads CISVSEAPDRGRVNTEAFF.

The chain carries TRBV28 and TRBJ1-2; no clear D. CDR3 length: 16 amino acids. V was trimmed by 2 bases and J by 0 bases, leaving 13 bases between them. The germline V gene has CDR1 MDHEN and CDR2 SYDVKM. CDR3 protein: CASSLPGRVTNYGYTF. The CDR3 DNA reads TGTGCCAGCAGTTTACCCGGGAGGGTCACTAACTATGGCTACACCTTC.

The chain has TRBV11-3 and TRBJ2-7; 8 bases align to TRBD1. Germline V gives CDR1 SGHNT, CDR2 YENEEA. V lost 5 bases to trimming and J lost 7 bases; unmatched junction nucleotides: 10. The CDR3 spans 14 residues. This CDR3 reads CASSPRTGSEEQYF. CDR3 coding DNA: TGTGCCAGCAGCCCCAGGACAGGGTCTGAGGAGCAGTACTTC.

The table lists this clonotype with a few counts. The chain carries TRBV20-1 and TRBJ2-5; D might be TRBD2 (6 bases). The CDR3 runs to 16 residues. Germline V gene lookup returns CDR1 DFQATT and CDR2 SNEGSKA (reference sequence). Between the trimmed V and J ends, which lost 5 bases and 2 bases, there was a span of 21 bases. CDR3 sequence: CSALRESGTRQETQYF. CDR3 nucleotides: TGCAGTGCTCTAAGAGAGTCCGGGACTCGTCAAGAGACCCAGTACTTC.